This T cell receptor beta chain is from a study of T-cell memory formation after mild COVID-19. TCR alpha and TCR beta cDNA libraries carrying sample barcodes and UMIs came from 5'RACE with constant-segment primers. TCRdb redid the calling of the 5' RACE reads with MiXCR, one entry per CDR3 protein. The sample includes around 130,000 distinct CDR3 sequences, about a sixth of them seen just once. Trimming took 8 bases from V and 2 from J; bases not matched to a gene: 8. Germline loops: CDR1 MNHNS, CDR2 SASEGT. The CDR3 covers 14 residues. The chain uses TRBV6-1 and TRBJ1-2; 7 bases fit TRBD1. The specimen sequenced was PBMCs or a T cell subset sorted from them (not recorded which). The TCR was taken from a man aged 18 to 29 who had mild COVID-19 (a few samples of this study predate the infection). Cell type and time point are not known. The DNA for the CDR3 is TGTGCCAGCTCTGCTCCGGGACAGAACTATGGCTACACCTTC. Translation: CASSAPGQNYGYTF.